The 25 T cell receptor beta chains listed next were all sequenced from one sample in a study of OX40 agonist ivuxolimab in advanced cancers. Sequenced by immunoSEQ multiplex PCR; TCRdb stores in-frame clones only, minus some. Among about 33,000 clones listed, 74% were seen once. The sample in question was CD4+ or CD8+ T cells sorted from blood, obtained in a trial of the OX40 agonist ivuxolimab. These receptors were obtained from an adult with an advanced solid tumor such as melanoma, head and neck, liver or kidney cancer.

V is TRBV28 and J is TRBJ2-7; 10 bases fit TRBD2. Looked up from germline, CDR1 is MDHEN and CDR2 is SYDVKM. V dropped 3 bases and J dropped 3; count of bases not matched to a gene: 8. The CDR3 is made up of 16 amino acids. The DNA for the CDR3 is TGTGCCAGCAGTTTCCCTAGCGGGGGTACTAACTACGAGCAGTACTTC. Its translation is CASSFPSGGTNYEQYF.

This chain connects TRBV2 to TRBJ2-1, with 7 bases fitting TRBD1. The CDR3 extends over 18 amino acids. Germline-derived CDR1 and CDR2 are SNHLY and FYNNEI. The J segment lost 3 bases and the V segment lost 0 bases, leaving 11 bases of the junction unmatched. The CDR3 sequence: CASSEALQGVSFYNEQFF. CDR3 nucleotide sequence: TGTGCCAGCAGTGAAGCGCTTCAGGGGGTTTCTTTCTACAATGAGCAGTTCTTC. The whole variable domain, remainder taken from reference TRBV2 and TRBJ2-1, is EPEVTQTPSHQVTQMGQEVILRCVPISNHLYFYWYRQILGQKVEFLVSFYNNEISEKSEIFDDQFSVERPDGSNFTLKIRSTKLEDSAMYFCASSEALQGVSFYNEQFFGPGTRLTVL.

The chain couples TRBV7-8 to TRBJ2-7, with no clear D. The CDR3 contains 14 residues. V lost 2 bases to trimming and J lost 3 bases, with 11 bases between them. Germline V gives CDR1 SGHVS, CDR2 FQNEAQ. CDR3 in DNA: TGTGCCAGCAGCTTATTAACCCACAGCTACGAGCAGTACGTC. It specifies CASSLLTHSYEQYV.

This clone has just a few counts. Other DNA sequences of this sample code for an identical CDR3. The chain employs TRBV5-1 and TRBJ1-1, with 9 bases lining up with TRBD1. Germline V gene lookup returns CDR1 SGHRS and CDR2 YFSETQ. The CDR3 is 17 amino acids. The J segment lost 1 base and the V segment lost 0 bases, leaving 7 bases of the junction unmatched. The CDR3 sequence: CASSLAGQGSRNTEAFF. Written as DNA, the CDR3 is TGCGCCAGCAGCTTGGCGGGACAGGGCTCTAGGAACACTGAAGCTTTCTTT.

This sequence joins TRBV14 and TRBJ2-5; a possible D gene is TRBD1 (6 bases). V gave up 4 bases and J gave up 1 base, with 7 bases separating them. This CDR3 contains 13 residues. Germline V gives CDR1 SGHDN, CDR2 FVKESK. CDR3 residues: CASSPRGQETQYF. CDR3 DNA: TGTGCCAGCAGCCCCAGGGGCCAAGAGACCCAGTACTTC.

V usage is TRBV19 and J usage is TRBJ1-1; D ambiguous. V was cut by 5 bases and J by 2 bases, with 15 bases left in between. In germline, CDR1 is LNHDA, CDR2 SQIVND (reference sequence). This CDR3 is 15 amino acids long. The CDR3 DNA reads TGTGCCAGTAGTCCACTTCTCTCCCGTAACACTGAAGCTTTCTTT. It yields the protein CASSPLLSRNTEAFF.

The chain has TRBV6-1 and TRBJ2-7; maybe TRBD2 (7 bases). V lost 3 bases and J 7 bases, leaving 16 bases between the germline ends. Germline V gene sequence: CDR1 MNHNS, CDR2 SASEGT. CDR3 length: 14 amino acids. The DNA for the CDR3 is TGTGCCAGCAGTGAGGGGGGGCCCAGGGCGGAGCAGTACTTC. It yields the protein CASSEGGPRAEQYF.

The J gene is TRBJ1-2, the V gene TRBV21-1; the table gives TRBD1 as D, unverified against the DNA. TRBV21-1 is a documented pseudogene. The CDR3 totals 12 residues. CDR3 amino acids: CASSKDKYGYTF. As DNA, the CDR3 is TGTGCCAGCAGCAAAGACAAATATGGCTACACCTTC.

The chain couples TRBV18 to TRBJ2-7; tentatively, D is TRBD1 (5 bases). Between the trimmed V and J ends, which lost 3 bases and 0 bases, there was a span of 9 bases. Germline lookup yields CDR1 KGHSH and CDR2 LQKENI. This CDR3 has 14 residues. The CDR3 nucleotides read TGTGCCAGCTCACCGACGGACACCTCCTACGAGCAGTACGTC. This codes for CASSPTDTSYEQYV.

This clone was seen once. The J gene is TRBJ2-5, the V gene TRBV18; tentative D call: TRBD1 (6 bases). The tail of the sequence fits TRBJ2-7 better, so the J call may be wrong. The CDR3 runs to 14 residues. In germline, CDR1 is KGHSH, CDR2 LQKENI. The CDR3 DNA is TGTGCCAGCTCACCAACCAGGGGTTCCTACGAGCAGTACTTC. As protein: CASSPTRGSYEQYF.

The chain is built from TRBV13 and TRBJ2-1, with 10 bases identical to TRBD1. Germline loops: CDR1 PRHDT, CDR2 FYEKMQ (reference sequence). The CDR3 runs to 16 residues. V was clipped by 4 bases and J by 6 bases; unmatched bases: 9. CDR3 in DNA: TGTGCCAGCAGCTCCATCCGGGACAGGGGCACCAATGAGCAGTTCTTC. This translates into CASSSIRDRGTNEQFF.

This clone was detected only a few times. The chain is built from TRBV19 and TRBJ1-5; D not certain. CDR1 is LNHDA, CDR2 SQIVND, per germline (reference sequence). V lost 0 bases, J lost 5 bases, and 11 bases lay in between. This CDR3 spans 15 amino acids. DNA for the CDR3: TGTGCCAGTAGTATAGACGGTACCAGATATCAGCCCCAGCATTTT. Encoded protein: CASSIDGTRYQPQHF.

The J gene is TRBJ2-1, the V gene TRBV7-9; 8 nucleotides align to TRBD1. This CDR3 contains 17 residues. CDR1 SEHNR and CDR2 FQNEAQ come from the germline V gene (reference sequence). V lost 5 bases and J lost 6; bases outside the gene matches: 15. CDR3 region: CASSPNSGTGTSNEQFF. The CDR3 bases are TGTGCCAGCAGCCCAAATTCCGGGACAGGAACGAGCAATGAGCAGTTCTTC.

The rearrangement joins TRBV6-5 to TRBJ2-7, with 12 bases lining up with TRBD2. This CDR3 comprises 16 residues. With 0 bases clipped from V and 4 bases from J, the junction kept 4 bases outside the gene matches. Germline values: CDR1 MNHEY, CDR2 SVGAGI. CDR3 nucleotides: TGTGCCAGCAGTTACTCGATACTAGCGGGGGGTTACGAGCAGTACTTC. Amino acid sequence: CASSYSILAGGYEQYF.

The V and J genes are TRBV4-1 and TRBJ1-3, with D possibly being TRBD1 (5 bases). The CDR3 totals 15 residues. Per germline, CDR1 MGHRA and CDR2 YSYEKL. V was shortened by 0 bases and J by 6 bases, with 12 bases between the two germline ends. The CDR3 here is CASSQDFAGTNTIYF. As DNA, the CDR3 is TGCGCCAGCAGCCAAGATTTTGCTGGGACAAACACCATATATTTT.

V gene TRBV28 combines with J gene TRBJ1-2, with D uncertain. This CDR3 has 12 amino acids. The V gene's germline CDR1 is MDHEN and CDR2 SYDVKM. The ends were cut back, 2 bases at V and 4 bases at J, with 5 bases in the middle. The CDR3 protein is CASSLPLYGYTF. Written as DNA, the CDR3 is TGTGCCAGCAGTTTACCCCTCTATGGCTACACCTTC.

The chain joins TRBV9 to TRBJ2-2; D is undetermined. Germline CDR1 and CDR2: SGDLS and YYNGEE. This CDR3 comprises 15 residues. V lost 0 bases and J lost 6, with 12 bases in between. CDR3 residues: CASSVGTRLSGELFF. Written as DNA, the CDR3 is TGTGCCAGCAGCGTAGGGACCCGATTATCCGGGGAGCTGTTTTTT.

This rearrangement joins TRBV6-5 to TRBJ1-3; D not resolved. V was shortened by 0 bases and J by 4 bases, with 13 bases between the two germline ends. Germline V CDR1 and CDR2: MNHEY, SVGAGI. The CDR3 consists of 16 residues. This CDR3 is CASSYSTGLVGNTIYF. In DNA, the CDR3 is TGTGCCAGCAGTTACTCGACCGGTCTGGTAGGAAACACCATATATTTT.

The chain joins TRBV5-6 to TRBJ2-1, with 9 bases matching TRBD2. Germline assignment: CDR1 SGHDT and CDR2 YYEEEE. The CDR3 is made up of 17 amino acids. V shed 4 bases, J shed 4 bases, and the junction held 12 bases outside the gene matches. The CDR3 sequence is CASSIQLVSGGYNEQFF. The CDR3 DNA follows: TGTGCCAGCAGCATACAGCTAGTGAGCGGGGGGTACAATGAGCAGTTCTTC.

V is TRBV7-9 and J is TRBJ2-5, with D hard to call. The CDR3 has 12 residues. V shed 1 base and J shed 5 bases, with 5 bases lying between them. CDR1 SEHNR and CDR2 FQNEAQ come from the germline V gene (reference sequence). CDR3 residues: CASSLVGETQYF. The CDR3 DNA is TGTGCCAGCAGCTTAGTCGGGGAGACCCAGTACTTC.

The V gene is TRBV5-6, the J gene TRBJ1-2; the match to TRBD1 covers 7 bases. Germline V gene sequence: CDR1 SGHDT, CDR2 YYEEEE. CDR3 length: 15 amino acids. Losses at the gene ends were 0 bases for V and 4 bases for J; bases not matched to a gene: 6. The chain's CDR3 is CASSLVGTVFYGYTF. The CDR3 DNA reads TGTGCCAGCAGCTTGGTAGGGACAGTGTTCTATGGCTACACCTTC. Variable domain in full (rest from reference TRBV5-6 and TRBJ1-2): DAGVTQSPTHLIKTRGQQVTLRCSPKSGHDTVSWYQQALGQGPQFIFQYYEEEERQRGNFPDRFSGHQFPNYSSELNVNALLLGDSALYLCASSLVGTVFYGYTFGSGTRLTVV.

CDR3 residues: CASGLQGADTQYF. The CDR3 DNA reads as TGTGCTAGTGGTTTGCAGGGGGCGGATACGCAGTATTTT. The chain uses TRBV12-5 and TRBJ2-3; TRBD1 matches 8 bases. This CDR3 comprises 13 residues. The ends lost 2 bases at V and 6 bases at J; junction bases unmatched: 1. Germline V CDR1 and CDR2: LGHNT, FRNRAP.

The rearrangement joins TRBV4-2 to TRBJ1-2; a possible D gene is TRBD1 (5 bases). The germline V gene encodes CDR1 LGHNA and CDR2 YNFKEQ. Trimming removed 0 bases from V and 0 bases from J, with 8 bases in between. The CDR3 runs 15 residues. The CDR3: CASSQDRQTNYGYTF. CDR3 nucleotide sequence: TGTGCCAGCAGCCAAGATCGACAGACTAACTATGGCTACACCTTC.

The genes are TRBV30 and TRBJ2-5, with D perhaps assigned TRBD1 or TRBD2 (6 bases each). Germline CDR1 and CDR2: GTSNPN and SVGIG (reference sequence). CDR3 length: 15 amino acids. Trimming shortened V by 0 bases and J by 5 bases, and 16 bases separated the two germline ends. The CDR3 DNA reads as TGTGCCTGGAGTGTATGGGTAGGGGGGAAGGAGACCCAGTACTTC. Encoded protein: CAWSVWVGGKETQYF.

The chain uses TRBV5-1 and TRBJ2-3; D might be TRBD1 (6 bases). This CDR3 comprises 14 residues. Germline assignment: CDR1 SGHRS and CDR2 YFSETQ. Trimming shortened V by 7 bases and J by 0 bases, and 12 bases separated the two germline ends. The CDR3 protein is CASCFDRSTDTQYF. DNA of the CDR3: TGCGCCAGCTGTTTTGACAGGAGCACAGATACGCAGTATTTT.